Listed below are T cell receptor beta chains from one sample, sequenced in a study of blood T cell repertoires in COVID-19. TCRdb's copy holds only in-frame clones and misses some; the assay was immunoSEQ multiplex PCR. This sample carries under 85,000 clones, 83% of them seen once, and the ten largest clones take around two fifths. The sample taken for sequencing was peripheral blood. These TCRs come from a man aged 80 or over with active or convalescent COVID-19. Each CDR3 is given with its conserved first and last residue. Each record gives: J gene, clone size, D gene, V gene, CDR3 protein, CDR3 DNA. The D gene is left open where the match is weak. The listing skips clone size in some rows; elsewhere it reads once, few, many or a size class.

TRBJ2-3 | - | - | TRBV6-4 | CASSPSGVDTQYF | TGTGCCAGCAGCCCTTCAGGGGTAGATACGCAGTATTTT
TRBJ2-7 | - | TRBD1 | TRBV10-1 | CASSEGTGWYEQYF | TGCGCCAGCAGTGAGGGGACAGGGTGGTACGAGCAGTACTTC
TRBJ2-3 | - | TRBD1 | TRBV5-4 | CASSTPTGGSTDTQYF | TGTGCCAGCAGCACCCCGACAGGGGGAAGCACAGATACGCAGTATTTT
TRBJ1-1 | - | TRBD1 | TRBV30 | CAWNRGLTEAFF | TGTGCCTGGAATAGGGGGCTCACTGAAGCTTTCTTT
TRBJ1-1 | - | - | TRBV6-1 | CASSIDTEAFF | TGTGCCAGCAGTATAGACACTGAAGCTTTCTTT
TRBJ1-5 | many | TRBD1 | TRBV19 | CASRDDRGQGQPQHF | TGTGCCAGTAGGGACGACAGGGGGCAAGGTCAGCCCCAGCATTTT
TRBJ2-7 | - | - | TRBV4-3 | CASSLSGRGPYEQYF | TGCGCCAGCAGCCTCTCGGGTCGAGGCCCCTACGAGCAGTACTTC
TRBJ2-7 | - | - | TRBV10-2 | CASSGLPGGPKQYF | TGCGCCAGCAGTGGGCTCCCCGGAGGACCGAAGCAGTACTTC
TRBJ2-7 | - | TRBD1 | TRBV19 | CASRRDSPYEQYF | TGTGCCAGTAGAAGGGACAGTCCCTACGAGCAGTACTTC
TRBJ2-1 | - | TRBD2 | TRBV2 | CASSASGREQFF | TGTGCCAGCAGTGCTAGCGGACGGGAGCAGTTCTTC
TRBJ2-7 | - | TRBD2 | TRBV5-4 | CASSLQAGAFYEQYF | TGTGCCAGCAGCTTGCAAGCGGGAGCTTTCTACGAGCAGTACTTC
TRBJ1-4 | - | - | TRBV4-3 | CASSQGWGETNEKLFF | TGCGCCAGCAGCCAAGGGTGGGGGGAAACTAATGAAAAACTGTTTTTT
TRBJ2-2 | - | TRBD2 | TRBV10-3 | CAISGGLAGPSVGTGELFF | TGTGCCATCAGTGGGGGGCTAGCGGGACCCAGCGTTGGGACCGGGGAGCTGTTTTTT